The source of this T cell receptor (beta chain) is a study of blood T cell repertoires in COVID-19. Study-level background: COVID-19 samples collected from the United States, Italy and Spain covered acute and convalescent phases. PBMCs, B-cell-depleted T cells, or T cells provided the cDNA or gDNA that made up the material.

Germline V gene lookup returns CDR1 WSHSY and CDR2 SAAADI. V trimming: 6 bases; J trimming: 6 bases; junction bases outside the gene matches: 9. The CDR3 loop spans 14 amino acids. Profiling relied on immunoSEQ multiplex PCR, and the TCRdb table lists in-frame clones only, not all of them. The table includes about 140,000 clones, around 84% detected once. The chain combines TRBV10-2 with TRBJ2-7; 9 nucleotides match TRBD2. The TCR sequence derives from a man aged 55 to 70 with active or convalescent COVID-19. Sample: peripheral blood. CDR3: CASRKAGGHTEQYV. CDR3 nucleotide sequence: TGCGCCAGCAGAAAAGCGGGAGGTCACACCGAGCAGTACGTC.